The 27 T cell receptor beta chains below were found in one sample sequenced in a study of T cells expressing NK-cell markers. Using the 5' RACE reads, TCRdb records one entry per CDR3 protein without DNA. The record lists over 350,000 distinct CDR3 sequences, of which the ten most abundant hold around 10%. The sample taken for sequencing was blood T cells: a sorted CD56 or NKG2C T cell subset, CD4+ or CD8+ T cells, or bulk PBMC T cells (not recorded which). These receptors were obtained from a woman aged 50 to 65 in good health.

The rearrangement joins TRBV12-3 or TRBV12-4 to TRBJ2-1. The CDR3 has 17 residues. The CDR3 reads CASSPFNVGSFYNEQFF.

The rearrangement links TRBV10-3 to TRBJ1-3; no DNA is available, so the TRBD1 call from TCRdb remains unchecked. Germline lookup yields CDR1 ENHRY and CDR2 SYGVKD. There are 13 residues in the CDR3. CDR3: CATLTGDGNTIYF.

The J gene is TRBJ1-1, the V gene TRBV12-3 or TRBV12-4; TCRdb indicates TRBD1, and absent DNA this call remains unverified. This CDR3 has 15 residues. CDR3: CASSLLGGGATEAFF.

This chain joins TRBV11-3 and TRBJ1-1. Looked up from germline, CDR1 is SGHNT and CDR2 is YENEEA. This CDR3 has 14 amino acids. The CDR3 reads CASSLGSEGTEAFF. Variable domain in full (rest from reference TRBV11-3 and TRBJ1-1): EAGVVQSPRYKIIEKKQPVAFWCNPISGHNTLYWYLQNLGQGPELLIRYENEEAVDDSQLPKDRFSAERLKGVDSTLKIQPAELGDSAVYLCASSLGSEGTEAFFGQGTRLTVV.

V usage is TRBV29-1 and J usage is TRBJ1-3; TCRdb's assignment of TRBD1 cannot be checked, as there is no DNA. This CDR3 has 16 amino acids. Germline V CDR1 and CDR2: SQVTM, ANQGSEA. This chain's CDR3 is CSVEDPGASSGNTIYF.

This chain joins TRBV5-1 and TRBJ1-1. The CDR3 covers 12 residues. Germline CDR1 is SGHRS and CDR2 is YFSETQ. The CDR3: CASRLWNTEAFF.

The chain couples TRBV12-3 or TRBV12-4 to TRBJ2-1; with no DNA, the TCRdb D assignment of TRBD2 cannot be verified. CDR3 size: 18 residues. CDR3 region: CASSLGTATTHDLGEQFF.

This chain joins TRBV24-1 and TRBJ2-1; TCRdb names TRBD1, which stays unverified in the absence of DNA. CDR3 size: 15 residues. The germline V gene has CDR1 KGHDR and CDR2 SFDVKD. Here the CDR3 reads CATSDSPDRTNEQFF.

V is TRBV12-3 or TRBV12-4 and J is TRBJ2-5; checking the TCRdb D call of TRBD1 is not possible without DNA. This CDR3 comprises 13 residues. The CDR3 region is CASSGQIQETQYF.

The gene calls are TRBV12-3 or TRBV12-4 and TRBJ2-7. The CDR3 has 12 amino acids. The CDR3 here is CASSPRRFVQYF.

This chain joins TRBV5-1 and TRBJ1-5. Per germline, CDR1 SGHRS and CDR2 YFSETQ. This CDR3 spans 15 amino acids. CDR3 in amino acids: CASSLGGGLLQPQHF.

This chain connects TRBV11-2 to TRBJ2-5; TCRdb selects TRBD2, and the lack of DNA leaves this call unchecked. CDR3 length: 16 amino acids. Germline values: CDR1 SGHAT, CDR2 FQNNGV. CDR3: CASSLEIAGGSETQYF.

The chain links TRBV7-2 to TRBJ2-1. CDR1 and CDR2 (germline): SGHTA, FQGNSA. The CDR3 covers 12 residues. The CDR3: CASSFSGTEQFF.

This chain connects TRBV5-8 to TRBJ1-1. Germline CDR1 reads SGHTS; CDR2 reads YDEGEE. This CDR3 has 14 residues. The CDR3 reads CASSVGRWDTEAFF.

CDR3 sequence: CATSSHRESSYNEQFF. This rearrangement joins TRBV15 to TRBJ2-1; the D call of TRBD1 rests on TCRdb alone, since no DNA is present to check it. The CDR3 is made up of 16 amino acids. CDR1 and CDR2 from the germline V gene are LNHNV and YYDKDF (reference sequence).

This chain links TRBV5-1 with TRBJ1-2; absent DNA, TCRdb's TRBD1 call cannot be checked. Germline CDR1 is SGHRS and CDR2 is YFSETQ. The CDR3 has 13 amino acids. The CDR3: CASSLDGGYGYTF.

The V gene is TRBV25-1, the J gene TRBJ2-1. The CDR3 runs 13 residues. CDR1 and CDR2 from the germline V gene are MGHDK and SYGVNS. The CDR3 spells CASSQWADNEQFF.

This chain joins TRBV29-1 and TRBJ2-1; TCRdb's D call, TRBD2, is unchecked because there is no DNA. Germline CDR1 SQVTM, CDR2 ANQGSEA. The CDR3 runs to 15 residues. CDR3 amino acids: CSANKAAEGNNEQFF.

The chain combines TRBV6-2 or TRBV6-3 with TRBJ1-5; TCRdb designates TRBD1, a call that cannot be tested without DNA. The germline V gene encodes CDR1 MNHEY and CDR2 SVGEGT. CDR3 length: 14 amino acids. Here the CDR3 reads CATSGSTSDQPQHF.

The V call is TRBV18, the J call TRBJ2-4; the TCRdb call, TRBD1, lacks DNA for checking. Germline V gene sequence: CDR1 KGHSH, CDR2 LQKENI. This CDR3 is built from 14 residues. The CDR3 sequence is CASSPKTGESIQYF.

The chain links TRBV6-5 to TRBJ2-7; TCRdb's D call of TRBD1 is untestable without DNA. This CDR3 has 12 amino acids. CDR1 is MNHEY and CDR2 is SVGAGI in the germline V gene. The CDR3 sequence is CASSPPQGSAYF.

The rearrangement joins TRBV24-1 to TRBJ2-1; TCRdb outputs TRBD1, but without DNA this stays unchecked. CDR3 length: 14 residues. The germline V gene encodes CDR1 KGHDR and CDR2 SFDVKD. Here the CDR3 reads CATSVRDPYNEQFF.

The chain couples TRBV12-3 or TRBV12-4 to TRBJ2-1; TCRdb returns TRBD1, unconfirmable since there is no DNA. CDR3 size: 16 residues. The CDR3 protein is CASSSGGGRGLGEQFF.

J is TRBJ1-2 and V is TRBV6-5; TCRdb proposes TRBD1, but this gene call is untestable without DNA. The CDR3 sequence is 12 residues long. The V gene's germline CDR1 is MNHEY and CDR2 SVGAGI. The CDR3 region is CASRQGGYGYTF.

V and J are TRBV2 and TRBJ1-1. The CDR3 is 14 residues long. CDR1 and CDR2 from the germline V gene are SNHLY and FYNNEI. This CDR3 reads CASSEDAWNTEAFF.

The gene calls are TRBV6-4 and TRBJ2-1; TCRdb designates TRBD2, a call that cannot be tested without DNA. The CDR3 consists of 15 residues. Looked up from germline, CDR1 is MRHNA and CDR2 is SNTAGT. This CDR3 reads CASSGLVAGYNEQFF.

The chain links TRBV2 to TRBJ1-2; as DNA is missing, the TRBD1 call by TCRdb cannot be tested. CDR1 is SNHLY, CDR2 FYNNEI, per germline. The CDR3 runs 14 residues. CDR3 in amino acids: CASSDLTGDYGYTF.